This T cell receptor beta chain was sequenced in a study of cytomegalovirus exposure and HLA in healthy donors. Study at large: The same platform was used for the 120 or so validation repertoires as for the 666 first-cohort repertoires, as reported in a later analysis. Study conclusions and caveats: Subsequent analysis showed first-cohort TCR clusters tending to co-occur in over a hundred validation repertoires.

Generated by immunoSEQ multiplex PCR, the TCRdb table keeps only in-frame clones and is missing some. The data show 71,000 or so clones, approximately 96% seen once. Germline-derived CDR1 and CDR2 are SQVTM and ANQGSEA. This CDR3 region has 12 residues. Trimming removed 7 bases at V and 5 bases at J, with 12 bases between. This clone was observed a handful of times. What it binds is unknown. The chain has TRBV29-1 and TRBJ1-5; tentatively, D is TRBD1 (6 bases). This clonotype originated in a man aged 18-30 years in good health and CMV-seropositive. The specimen was PBMCs. CDR3 bases: TGCAGCGCCCGGGACACAGATCAGCCCCAGCATTTT. Translation gives CSARDTDQPQHF.